The rows below give T cell receptor beta chains drawn from one sample of a study of regulatory T cells in long-lasting Graves disease. In TCRdb, the multiplex PCR reads were re-called with MiXCR into one record per CDR3 protein. The sample holds some 230,000 distinct CDR3 sequences; around 17% are singletons and the top ten take around 20%. The starting material was peripheral blood mononuclear cells (PBMCs), obtained at new diagnosis, from a patient treated with antithyroid drugs. Every receptor here comes from a female donor with Graves disease. Each CDR3 is given with its conserved first and last residue.

v_gene	j_gene	CDR3aa
TRBV20-1	TRBJ1-2	CSARVAPVNYGYTF
TRBV6-1	TRBJ1-1	CASSQGDINTEAFF
TRBV12-3/TRBV12-4	TRBJ1-2	CASRRGQGAGGYTF
TRBV18	TRBJ2-3	CASSNWGQSTDTQYF
TRBV19	TRBJ1-5	CASSRGAPTVSSNQPQHF
TRBV27	TRBJ2-1	CASSLRGRSSYNEQFF
TRBV5-5	TRBJ1-4	CASRSRSGDSTNEKLFF
TRBV20-1	TRBJ2-7	CSASGTSGRFHEQYF
TRBV7-8	TRBJ2-1	CASSRRASGRSGHEQFF
TRBV3-1	TRBJ1-3	CASSQSGNTIYF
TRBV3-1	TRBJ1-4	CASTQGTEKLFF
TRBV12-3/TRBV12-4	TRBJ1-5	CASSLGSRGNQPQHF
TRBV7-9	TRBJ1-4	CASSLGGAGEKLFF
TRBV6-1	TRBJ1-1	CASKAHYTEAFF
TRBV2	TRBJ2-5	CASSEALMGPQETQYF
TRBV6-1	TRBJ1-1	CASRPGGRMNTEAFF
TRBV6-5	TRBJ2-2	CASSYSTGVTAGELFF
TRBV20-1	TRBJ2-3	CSARSGREFADTQYF
TRBV5-6	TRBJ1-2	CASRSGPNYGYTF
TRBV19	TRBJ2-6	CATSGLAGVPGANVLTF
TRBV6-2/TRBV6-3	TRBJ1-1	CASSSPRGPMNTEAFF